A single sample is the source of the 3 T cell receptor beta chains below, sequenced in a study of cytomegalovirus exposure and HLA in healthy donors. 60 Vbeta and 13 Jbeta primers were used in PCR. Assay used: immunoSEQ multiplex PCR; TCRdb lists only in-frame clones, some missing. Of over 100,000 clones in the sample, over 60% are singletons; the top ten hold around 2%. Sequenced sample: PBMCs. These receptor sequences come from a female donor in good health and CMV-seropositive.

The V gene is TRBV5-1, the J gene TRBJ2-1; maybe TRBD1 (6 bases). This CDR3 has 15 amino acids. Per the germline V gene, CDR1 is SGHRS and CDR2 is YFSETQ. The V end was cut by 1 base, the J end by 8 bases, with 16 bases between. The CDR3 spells CASSLSPGQLDEQFF. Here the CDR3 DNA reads TGCGCCAGCAGCTTGTCACCGGGACAACTCGATGAGCAGTTCTTC.

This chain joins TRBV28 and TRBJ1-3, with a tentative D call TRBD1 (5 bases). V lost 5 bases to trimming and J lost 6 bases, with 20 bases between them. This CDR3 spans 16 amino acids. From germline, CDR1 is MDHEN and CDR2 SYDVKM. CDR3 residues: CASSANRRELENTIYF. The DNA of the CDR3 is TGTGCCAGCAGTGCTAACAGGAGGGAATTAGAAAACACCATATATTTT. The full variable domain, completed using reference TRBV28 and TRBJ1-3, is DVKVTQSSRYLVKRTGEKVFLECVQDMDHENMFWYRQDPGLGLRLIYFSYDVKMKEKGDIPEGYSVSREKKERFSLILESASTNQTSMYLCASSANRRELENTIYFGEGSWLTVV.

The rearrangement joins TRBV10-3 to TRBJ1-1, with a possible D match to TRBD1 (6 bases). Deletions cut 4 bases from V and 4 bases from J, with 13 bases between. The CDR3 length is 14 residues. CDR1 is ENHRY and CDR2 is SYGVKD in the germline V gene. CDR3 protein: CAISGGQGFTEAFF. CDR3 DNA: TGTGCCATCAGTGGGGGGCAGGGCTTCACTGAAGCTTTCTTT.